This T cell receptor beta chain was profiled in a study of T cells after yellow fever vaccination. Per germline, CDR1 SEHNR and CDR2 FQNEAQ (reference sequence). The CDR3 is 11 amino acids. Study-wide results and limits: Weaker in magnitude, the secondary response showed a faster peak on day 5 versus 15. Clones from primary vaccination mostly reappeared after the booster (over 95% CD4, approximately 86% CD8). Contamination by abundant bulk-population clonotypes could be present in FACS-sorted repertoires.

This clonotype was seen a few times. Antigen unknown. MiXCR, applied by TCRdb to the 5' RACE reads, yields one record per CDR3 protein. Found here are hundreds of thousands of distinct CDR3 sequences, over 8% of them singletons; the top ten hold roughly 17%. The rearrangement links TRBV7-9 to TRBJ1-2, with a weak D call TRBD1 (5 bases). Sequences were derived from PBMCs, sampled on the day of the first yellow fever vaccination. The TCR sequence derives from a man aged 18 to 30 who received the YFV17D yellow fever vaccine. The DNA of the CDR3 is TGTGTCGGGCAGGGAGGAGGTGGCTACACCTTC. This codes for CVGQGGGGYTF.